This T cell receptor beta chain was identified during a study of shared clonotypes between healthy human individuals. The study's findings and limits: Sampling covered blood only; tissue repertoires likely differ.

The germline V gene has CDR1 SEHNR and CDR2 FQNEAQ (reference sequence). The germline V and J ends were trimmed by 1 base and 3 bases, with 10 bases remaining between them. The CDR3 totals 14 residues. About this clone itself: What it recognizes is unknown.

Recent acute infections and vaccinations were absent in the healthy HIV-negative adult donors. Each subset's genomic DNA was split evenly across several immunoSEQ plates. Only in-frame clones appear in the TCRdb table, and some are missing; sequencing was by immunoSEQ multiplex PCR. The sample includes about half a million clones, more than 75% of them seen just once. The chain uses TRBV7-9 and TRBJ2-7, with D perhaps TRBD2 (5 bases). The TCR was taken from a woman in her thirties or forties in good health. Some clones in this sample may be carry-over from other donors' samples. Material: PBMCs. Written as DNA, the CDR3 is TGTGCCAGCAGCTTAGGGCCAGCGGTCTACGAGCAGTACTTC. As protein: CASSLGPAVYEQYF.